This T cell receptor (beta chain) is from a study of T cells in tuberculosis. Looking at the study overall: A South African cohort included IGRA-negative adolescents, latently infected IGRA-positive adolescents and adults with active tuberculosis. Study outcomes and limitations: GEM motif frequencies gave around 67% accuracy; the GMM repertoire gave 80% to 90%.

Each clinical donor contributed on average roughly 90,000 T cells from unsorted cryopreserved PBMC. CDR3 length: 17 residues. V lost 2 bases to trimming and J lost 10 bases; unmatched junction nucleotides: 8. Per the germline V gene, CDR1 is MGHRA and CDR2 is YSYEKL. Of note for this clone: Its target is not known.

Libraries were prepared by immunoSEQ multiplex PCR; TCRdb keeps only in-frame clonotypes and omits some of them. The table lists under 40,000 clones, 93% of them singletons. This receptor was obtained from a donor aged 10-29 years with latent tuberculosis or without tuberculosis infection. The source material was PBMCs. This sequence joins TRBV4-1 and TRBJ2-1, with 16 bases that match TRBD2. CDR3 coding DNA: TGCGCCAGCAGCCAACCCACTGGGACTAGCGGGGGGGTAGAGCAGTTCTTC. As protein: CASSQPTGTSGGVEQFF.